This passage covers 2 T cell receptor beta chains from one sample sequenced in a study of blood T cells in healthy people across ages. Primed by a sample-barcoded 5' primer and a J-beta primer mix, a second PCR proceeded for 7 to 11 cycles. TCRdb reanalysed the 5' RACE reads using MiXCR and keeps one entry per CDR3 protein. The sample records around 1.5 million distinct CDR3 sequences, roughly 64% being singletons. The sample was blood. The receptors shown here come from a man between 18 and 29 years old in good health.

V usage is TRBV20-1 and J usage is TRBJ1-5; D not resolved. The germline CDR1 and CDR2 sequences are DFQATT and SNEGSKA (reference sequence). This CDR3 has 14 amino acids. Deletions cut 0 bases from V and 7 bases from J, with 13 bases between. CDR3 nucleotide sequence: TGCAGTGCTAGAGAACGAGCCGCTTCCCAGCCCCAGCATTTT. Protein sequence: CSARERAASQPQHF.

This chain uses TRBV12-3 or TRBV12-4 with TRBJ1-4, with D possibly TRBD1 on 5 matching bases. V lost 3 bases and J lost 10, with 12 bases in between. The CDR3 runs to 13 residues. The CDR3 sequence: CASSFRGRGKLFF. The CDR3 DNA follows: TGTGCCAGCAGTTTTCGGGGGAGAGGAAAACTGTTTTTT.